One sample yielded the 21 T cell receptor beta chains listed below, sequenced in a study of T-cell memory formation after mild COVID-19. TCRdb recomputed calls from the 5' RACE reads with MiXCR, one row per CDR3 protein. The top ten clones hold around 21% of a sample with some 300,000 distinct CDR3 sequences, less than 20% of them seen once. The material sequenced was PBMCs or a T cell subset sorted from them (not recorded which). All receptors derive from a man between 18 and 29 years old who had mild COVID-19 (a few samples of this study predate the infection). Cell type and time point are not known.

This chain uses TRBV12-2 with TRBJ2-7; the D segment call TRBD1 is taken from the table without a DNA check. TRBV12-2 represents a pseudogene. The CDR3 consists of 14 residues. The CDR3 spells CASRLNLRGHEQYV. The CDR3, as DNA: TGTGCAAGTCGCTTAAACCTCAGGGGCCACGAGCAGTACGTC.

This clonotype has a handful of counts. The gene calls are TRBV7-6 and TRBJ1-1; D remains ambiguous. This CDR3 comprises 13 residues. Trimming removed 6 bases at V and 1 base at J, with 9 bases between. The V gene's germline CDR1 is SGHVS and CDR2 FNYEAQ. CDR3 sequence reads: CASSQTQNTEAFF. CDR3 coding DNA: TGTGCCAGCAGTCAGACACAGAACACTGAAGCTTTCTTT.

This clonotype occurred a few times. This rearrangement joins TRBV7-8 to TRBJ2-4; 8 positions match TRBD2. The CDR3 runs 15 residues. The germline V gene encodes CDR1 SGHVS and CDR2 FQNEAQ. The trim removed 5 bases at V and 6 bases at J, leaving 9 bases unmatched. The CDR3 protein is CASSPGGGQGNIQYF. The CDR3 DNA is TGTGCCAGCAGCCCCGGGGGGGGTCAGGGAAACATTCAGTACTTC. Full variable domain (remainder filled in from reference TRBV7-8 and TRBJ2-4): GAGVSQSPRYKVAKRGQDVALRCDPISGHVSLFWYQQALGQGPEFLTYFQNEAQLDKSGLPSDRFFAERPEGSVSTLKIQRTQQEDSAVYLCASSPGGGQGNIQYFGAGTRLSVL.

This clonotype has at least ten counts. The V and J genes are TRBV11-2 and TRBJ2-1; D is perhaps TRBD1 (6 bases). The germline gives CDR1 SGHAT, CDR2 FQNNGV. The CDR3 runs to 15 residues. V lost 4 bases and J lost 4, with 14 bases in between. The CDR3, as DNA: TGTGCCAGCAGCTCCCCGGGACACAATTACAATGAGCAGTTCTTC. As protein: CASSSPGHNYNEQFF.

The chain employs TRBV19 and TRBJ1-1, with TRBD1 matching 7 bases. Per germline, CDR1 LNHDA and CDR2 SQIVND (reference sequence). This CDR3 is built from 14 residues. After removal of 6 bases from V and 3 bases from J, the junction contained 7 bases not matched to a gene. Here the CDR3 reads CASRTGTEYTEAFF. For the CDR3, the DNA is TGTGCCAGTAGAACCGGGACAGAATACACTGAAGCTTTCTTT.

The sample holds one count of this clonotype. The chain recombines TRBV6-2 or TRBV6-3 with TRBJ2-5, with 11 bases that match TRBD1. V was pared by 5 bases and J by 6 bases, with 2 bases of the junction left unmatched. This CDR3 has 13 residues. CDR1 MNHEY and CDR2 SVGEGT come from the germline V gene. The CDR3 spells CASSRDRGKTQYF. The CDR3 region has the DNA TGTGCCAGCAGTCGGGACAGGGGGAAGACCCAGTACTTC.

This sequence joins TRBV7-8 and TRBJ2-1; D is undetermined. Between the trimmed V and J ends, which lost 1 base and 2 bases, there was a span of 12 bases. Germline V gives CDR1 SGHVS, CDR2 FQNEAQ. There are 16 residues in the CDR3. CDR3 sequence reads: CASSLGVRAPYNEQFF. In DNA form, the CDR3 reads TGTGCCAGCAGCTTAGGGGTCCGGGCCCCCTACAATGAGCAGTTCTTC. Based on the CDR3 plus reference TRBV7-8 and TRBJ2-1, the full variable domain is GAGVSQSPRYKVAKRGQDVALRCDPISGHVSLFWYQQALGQGPEFLTYFQNEAQLDKSGLPSDRFFAERPEGSVSTLKIQRTQQEDSAVYLCASSLGVRAPYNEQFFGPGTRLTVL.

This clonotype was seen only a few times. The chain has TRBV18 and TRBJ2-5, with D possibly matching TRBD1 (6 bases). V was cut by 3 bases and J by 5 bases, with 16 bases left in between. Germline-derived CDR1 and CDR2 are KGHSH and LQKENI. The CDR3 spans 15 residues. The CDR3 here is CASSPEQGSRETQYF. The CDR3 DNA reads as TGTGCCAGCTCACCGGAGCAGGGGAGTAGGGAGACCCAGTACTTC.

This clonotype came up a few times. The chain joins TRBV5-1 to TRBJ1-1; possible D gene TRBD1, 5 bases. There are 13 residues in the CDR3. From germline, CDR1 is SGHRS and CDR2 YFSETQ. V was trimmed by 4 bases and J by 8 bases, leaving 15 bases between them. DNA for the CDR3: TGCGCCAGCAGCACCCCCGATGGGGGGGAAGCTTTCTTT. Residues: CASSTPDGGEAFF.

This clonotype has more than one count but fewer than ten. The genes are TRBV4-3 and TRBJ1-1; unclear D gene. Per the germline V gene, CDR1 is LGHNA and CDR2 is YSLEER. V gave up 0 bases and J gave up 4 bases, with 9 bases separating them. The CDR3 sequence is 14 residues long. The DNA for the CDR3 is TGCGCCAGCAGCCAAGATTGGGAGGGCACTGAAGCTTTCTTT. This translates into CASSQDWEGTEAFF.

This rearrangement joins TRBV11-2 to TRBJ2-2; D is possibly TRBD2 (6 bases). The CDR3 loop spans 14 amino acids. Looked up from germline, CDR1 is SGHAT and CDR2 is FQNNGV. Trimming left V 7 bases short and J 6 bases short, with 15 bases between. CDR3 amino acids: CASNGGGGPGELFF. As DNA, the CDR3 is TGTGCCAGCAACGGGGGAGGAGGGCCCGGGGAGCTGTTTTTT.

This clonotype was seen many times. The rearrangement joins TRBV12-3 or TRBV12-4 to TRBJ2-3; D might be TRBD2 (5 bases). Between the trimmed V and J ends, which lost 5 bases and 6 bases, there was a span of 12 bases. CDR3 length: 13 amino acids. The CDR3 loop reads CASSPRPGDTQYF. The CDR3 coding sequence is TGTGCCAGCAGTCCACGCCCGGGGGATACGCAGTATTTT.

This clonotype was counted between two and nine times. This chain links TRBV29-1 with TRBJ2-3; 9 nucleotides agree with TRBD2. The CDR3 runs 14 residues. V trimming: 2 bases; J trimming: 2 bases; junction bases outside the gene matches: 2. Germline lookup yields CDR1 SQVTM and CDR2 ANQGSEA. CDR3 residues: CSVELAGFTDTQYF. CDR3 coding DNA: TGCAGCGTTGAACTAGCGGGGTTCACAGATACGCAGTATTTT.

This clonotype came up a few times. The V and J genes are TRBV4-1 and TRBJ1-1; D gene unclear. Between the trimmed V and J ends, which lost 3 bases and 4 bases, there was a span of 9 bases. The CDR3 length is 13 residues. Germline assignment: CDR1 MGHRA and CDR2 YSYEKL. In nucleotides, the CDR3 is TGCGCCAGCAGCCATTTGCGGGTCACTGAAGCTTTCTTT. This encodes CASSHLRVTEAFF.

This chain connects TRBV12-3 or TRBV12-4 to TRBJ2-5; 12 nucleotides match TRBD2. This CDR3 spans 17 amino acids. J lost 2 bases, V lost 5 bases, and 9 bases had no gene match. CDR3 sequence: CASSRRLAGALQETQYF. CDR3 nucleotides: TGTGCCAGCAGTCGTAGACTAGCGGGGGCCCTACAAGAGACCCAGTACTTC.

This clonotype came up many times. V is TRBV5-1 and J is TRBJ1-1, with D possibly TRBD1 on 6 matching bases. The CDR3 contains 15 residues. Trimming took off 1 base at V and 5 bases at J, with 15 bases between the two ends. CDR1 and CDR2 from the germline V gene are SGHRS and YFSETQ. The CDR3 DNA sequence: TGCGCCAGCAGCTTGAATGGGGGCTCAGAAACTGAAGCTTTCTTT. As protein: CASSLNGGSETEAFF.

This clonotype was observed a handful of times. The chain links TRBV2 to TRBJ2-7; 9 bases match TRBD1. CDR1 and CDR2 from the germline V gene are SNHLY and FYNNEI. The CDR3 consists of 12 residues. CDR3 amino acids: CGIYRGQYEQYV. The CDR3 nucleotides read TGTGGGATCTACAGGGGGCAATACGAGCAGTACGTC.

This clonotype was seen once. V gene TRBV2 combines with J gene TRBJ2-3, with D unresolved. Trimming took 1 base from V and 0 from J, leaving 5 bases between them. The V gene's germline CDR1 is SNHLY and CDR2 FYNNEI. This CDR3 comprises 14 residues. The CDR3 DNA sequence: TGTGCCAGCAGTGAAGGGCAGAGCACAGATACGCAGTATTTT. Protein: CASSEGQSTDTQYF.

V gene TRBV20-1 combines with J gene TRBJ1-1, with D hard to call. The germline V gene encodes CDR1 DFQATT and CDR2 SNEGSKA (reference sequence). The ends were cut back, 2 bases at V and 1 base at J, with 8 bases in the middle. The CDR3 sequence is 13 residues long. CDR3 in amino acids: CSARSPRNTEAFF. CDR3 in DNA: TGCAGTGCTAGATCGCCCCGGAACACTGAAGCTTTCTTT.

The CDR3 protein is CASSLSGEAQPQHF. For the CDR3, the DNA is TGCGCCAGCAGCTTGTCAGGGGAAGCACAGCCCCAGCATTTT. This chain connects TRBV5-1 to TRBJ1-5; D might be TRBD1 (6 bases). CDR1 is SGHRS and CDR2 is YFSETQ in the germline V gene. V dropped 1 base and J dropped 7 bases, with 12 bases sitting between them. CDR3 size: 14 residues.

This chain joins TRBV24-1 and TRBJ2-6, with 7 positions matching TRBD1. In germline, CDR1 is KGHDR, CDR2 SFDVKD. The V and J ends lost 5 bases and 5 bases, in that order; junction bases with no gene match: 5. The CDR3 contains 15 residues. The DNA of the CDR3 is TGTGCCACCAGTGTAGGGGGCTTAAGGGCCAACGTCCTGACTTTC. This gives the protein CATSVGGLRANVLTF.